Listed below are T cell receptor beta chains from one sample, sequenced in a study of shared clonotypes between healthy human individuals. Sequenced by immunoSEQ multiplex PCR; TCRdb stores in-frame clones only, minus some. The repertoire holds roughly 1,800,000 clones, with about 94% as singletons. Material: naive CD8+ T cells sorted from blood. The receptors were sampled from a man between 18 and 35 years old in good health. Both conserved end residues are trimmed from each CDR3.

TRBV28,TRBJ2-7,ASSPYREDNEQY
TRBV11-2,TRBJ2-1,ASSLYDNEQF
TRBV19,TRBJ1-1,ASSTKGGGTEAF
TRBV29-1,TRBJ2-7,SVEAGQGISYEQY
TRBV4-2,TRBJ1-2,ASSQGDTGPYGYT
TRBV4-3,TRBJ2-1,ASSLGQGYNEQF
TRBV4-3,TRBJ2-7,ASSQEGARGAGETLLTYEQY
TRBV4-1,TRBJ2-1,ASRPRISYNEQF
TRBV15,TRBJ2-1,ATSSQTGNYNEQF
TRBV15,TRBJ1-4,ATSRDHEALPNEKLF
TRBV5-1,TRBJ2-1,ASSLVAMENEQF
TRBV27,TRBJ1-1,ASSWGGYTEAF
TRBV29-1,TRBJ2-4,SVVYIARGDIQY
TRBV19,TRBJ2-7,ASSIGPGYEQY
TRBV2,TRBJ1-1,ASSAGGSYTEAF
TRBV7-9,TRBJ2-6,ASSLGGANVLT
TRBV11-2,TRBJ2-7,ASSLSGTSGRYEQY
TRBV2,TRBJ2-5,ASSEALGGGQETQY
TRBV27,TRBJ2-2,ASSLSQAVGELF
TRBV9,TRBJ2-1,ASSVGDNSYNEQF
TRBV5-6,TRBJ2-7,ASSYQGYYEQY
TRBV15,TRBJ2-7,ATSIGPREAESSYEQY
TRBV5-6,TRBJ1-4,ASSLAPDEKLF
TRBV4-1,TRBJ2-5,ASSLTPQGPARGETQY
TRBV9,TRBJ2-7,ASSVEPGNIYEQY
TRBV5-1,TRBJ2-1,ASSLAGTSPSDEQF
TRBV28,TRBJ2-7,ASSLWGGEGGFEQY
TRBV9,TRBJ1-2,ASSVAKGDSNYGYT
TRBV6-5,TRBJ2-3,ASSYSSGGSTDTQY
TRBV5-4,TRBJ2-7,ASSLGTGYEQY
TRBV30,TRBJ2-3,AWSFWGDTDTQY
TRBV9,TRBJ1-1,ASSVLMNTEAF
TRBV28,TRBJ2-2,ASSPRSAWNTGELF
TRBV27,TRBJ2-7,ASSHDRAHEQY
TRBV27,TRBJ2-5,ASSPLLSGGGETQY